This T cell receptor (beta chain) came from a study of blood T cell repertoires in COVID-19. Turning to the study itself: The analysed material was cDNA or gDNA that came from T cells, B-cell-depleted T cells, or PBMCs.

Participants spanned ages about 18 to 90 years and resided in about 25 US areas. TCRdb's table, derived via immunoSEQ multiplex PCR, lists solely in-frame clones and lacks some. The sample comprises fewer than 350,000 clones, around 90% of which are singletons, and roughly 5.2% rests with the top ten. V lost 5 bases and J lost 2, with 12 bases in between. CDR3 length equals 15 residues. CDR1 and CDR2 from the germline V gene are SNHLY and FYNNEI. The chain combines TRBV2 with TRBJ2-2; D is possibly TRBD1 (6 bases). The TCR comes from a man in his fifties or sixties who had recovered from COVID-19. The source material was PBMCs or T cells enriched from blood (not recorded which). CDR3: CASSSQGFNTGELFF. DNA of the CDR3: TGTGCCAGCAGTTCCCAGGGGTTTAACACCGGGGAGCTGTTTTTT.